The rows below give T cell receptor beta chains drawn from one sample of a study of patients and donors after allogeneic stem cell transplantation. One entry per CDR3 protein, called by TCRdb with MiXCR from the RT-PCR reads. Among some 960,000 distinct CDR3 sequences listed, about 20% were seen once. The sample was blood, either unsorted or a sorted T cell fraction (not recorded which). These receptors all stem from a human donor who was either an allogeneic HSCT recipient or a stem cell or donor lymphocyte infusion donor (not recorded which). It is not recorded whose cells these are; they may come from a transplant donor. The CDR3 runs from the conserved cysteine through the conserved F or W. D genes are given only for firm matches. The size entry is marked missing in some rows and otherwise reads once, few, many or a size class.

d_gene	v_gene	j_gene	abundance	CDR3nt	CDR3aa
-	TRBV11-2	TRBJ2-1	few	TGTGCCAGCAGACCCCCGGGCAGGGCGATAAATGAGCAGTTCTTC	CASRPPGRAINEQFF
TRBD1	TRBV12-3/TRBV12-4	TRBJ1-2	few	TGTGCCAGCAGTTTATCGGACAGGTTTGGCTACACCTTC	CASSLSDRFGYTF
-	TRBV2	TRBJ2-1	-	TGTGCCAGCAGTGACTCATTGGGGTGGAATGAGCAGTTCTTC	CASSDSLGWNEQFF
-	TRBV25-1	TRBJ2-5	few	TGTGCCAGCAGTGAATCCCAGGGCCGGGAGACCCAGTACTTC	CASSESQGRETQYF
-	TRBV6-5	TRBJ2-1	few	TGTGCCAGCAGTTACAACTGGAGGAGACAGACCTCCTACAATGAGCAGTTCTTC	CASSYNWRRQTSYNEQFF
TRBD2	TRBV6-5	TRBJ2-7	many	TGTGCCAGCAGTTCACTAGCGGGGGCGTCCTACGAGCAGTACTTC	CASSSLAGASYEQYF
-	TRBV30	TRBJ1-2	-	TGTGCCTGGAGTGTATTATCAGGGAGCGGCTACACCTTC	CAWSVLSGSGYTF
TRBD2	TRBV12-3/TRBV12-4	TRBJ2-1	-	TGTGCCAGCAGTCCCTATCCGACTAGCGGGAGTGAGCAGTTCTTC	CASSPYPTSGSEQFF
-	TRBV3-1	TRBJ2-2	-	TGTGCCAGCAGCTTCAGGGAAGTCGGGGAGCTGTTTTTT	CASSFREVGELFF
TRBD2	TRBV5-6	TRBJ2-7	few	TGTGCCAGCAGTCCTACTAGCGGGAAGACCTACGAGCAGTACTTC	CASSPTSGKTYEQYF
-	TRBV3-1	TRBJ2-7	-	TGTGCCAGCAGCCGGGGGAACGGGCAGTACTTC	CASSRGNGQYF
-	TRBV19	TRBJ2-5	-	TGTGCCAGTCAAGCATCCGACGCGGGCCAAGAGACCCAGTACTTC	CASQASDAGQETQYF
TRBD2	TRBV5-5	TRBJ2-5	-	TGTGCCAGCAGCTATAGCGGGTTCAATCAGGAGACCCAGTACTTC	CASSYSGFNQETQYF
TRBD2	TRBV19	TRBJ2-2	-	TGTGCCAGTAGTATAGATCCGAGGACTAGCGGGGCCGGGGAGCTGTTTTTT	CASSIDPRTSGAGELFF
-	TRBV5-1	TRBJ2-5	-	TGCGCCAGCCGGAAAACCAGGGGCGCAGCGTTCCAAGAGACCCAGTACTTC	CASRKTRGAAFQETQYF
-	TRBV20-1	TRBJ2-3	-	TGCAGTGCTAGAGATCGTCGGGCGGGGCGCACAGATACGCAGTATTTT	CSARDRRAGRTDTQYF
-	TRBV5-1	TRBJ1-6	-	TGCGCCAGCAGCTTGGGGGGGTCAAAAAATTCACCCCTCCACTTT	CASSLGGSKNSPLHF
TRBD2	TRBV7-6	TRBJ2-3	few	TGTGCCAGCAGCCGATCGTTGGGCGGGGGGGCCTTCTCGGATACGCAGTATTTT	CASSRSLGGGAFSDTQYF
-	TRBV2	TRBJ1-4	-	TGTGCCGGCACCCTCATCAGAGGCGAAAAACTGTTTTTT	CAGTLIRGEKLFF
TRBD2	TRBV5-1	TRBJ2-6	-	TGCGCCAGCAGCTTCGGGAGGGGGGCCGGGGCCAACGTCCTGACTTTC	CASSFGRGAGANVLTF
-	TRBV2	TRBJ1-2	few	TGTGCCAGCAGAGTCGCCGGGAATCAGGGTGGCTACACCTTC	CASRVAGNQGGYTF
-	TRBV5-8	TRBJ2-1	many	TGTGCCAGCAGCTTGGGGCTAGCCCCAGCCGATGAGCAGTTCTTC	CASSLGLAPADEQFF
-	TRBV29-1	TRBJ1-5	-	TGCAGCGTGATCGGGGAATATAGCAGTCAGCCCCAGCATTTT	CSVIGEYSSQPQHF
-	TRBV12-3/TRBV12-4	TRBJ2-4	-	TGTGCCAGCAGTTTAGCGAGAGAAGCCAAAAACATTCAGTACTTC	CASSLAREAKNIQYF
-	TRBV21-1	TRBJ2-7	many	TGTGCCAGCAGCAAAAGGGGGGCCCACGAGCAGTACTTC	CASSKRGAHEQYF
TRBD1	TRBV10-3	TRBJ2-2	few	TGTGCCATCAGCCAACAGGGGACCATTTCAAACACCGGGGAGCTGTTTTTT	CAISQQGTISNTGELFF